The source of this T cell receptor beta chain is a study of shared clonotypes between healthy human individuals. Study at large: CD4 naive and memory got three plates each, CD8 naive two, CD8 memory one. Study-wide findings and caveats: Rarefaction showed sorted-subset sequencing was incomplete despite large depth.

As regards this clone: Its target is unknown.

The deep-level immunoSEQ assay was used. Assay used: immunoSEQ multiplex PCR; TCRdb lists only in-frame clones, some missing. The sample records around 1.5 million clones, around 98% being singletons. The germline V gene has CDR1 SNHLY and CDR2 FYNNEI. The length of the CDR3 is 14 residues. Trimming left V 4 bases short and J 0 bases short, with 10 bases between. Sequenced input: naive CD4+ T cells sorted from blood. Indicated subset: CD45RA+ positively selected. The TCR was taken from a man in his thirties or forties in good health. The rearrangement joins TRBV2 to TRBJ2-7; D is perhaps TRBD2 (6 bases). CDR3 residues: CASSVGGASYEQYF. Here the CDR3 DNA reads TGTGCCAGCAGTGTAGGCGGGGCCTCCTACGAGCAGTACTTC.